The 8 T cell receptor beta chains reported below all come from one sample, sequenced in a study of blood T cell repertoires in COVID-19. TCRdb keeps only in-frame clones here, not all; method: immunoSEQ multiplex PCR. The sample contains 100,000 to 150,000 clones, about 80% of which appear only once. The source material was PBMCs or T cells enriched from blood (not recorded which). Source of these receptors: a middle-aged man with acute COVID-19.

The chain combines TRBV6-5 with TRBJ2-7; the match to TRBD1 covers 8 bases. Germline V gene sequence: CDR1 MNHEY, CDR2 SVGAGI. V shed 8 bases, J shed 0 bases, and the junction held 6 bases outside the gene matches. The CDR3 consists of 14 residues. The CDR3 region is CASARTGSSYEQYF. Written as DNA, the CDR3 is TGTGCCAGCGCCAGGACAGGGAGCTCCTACGAGCAGTACTTC.

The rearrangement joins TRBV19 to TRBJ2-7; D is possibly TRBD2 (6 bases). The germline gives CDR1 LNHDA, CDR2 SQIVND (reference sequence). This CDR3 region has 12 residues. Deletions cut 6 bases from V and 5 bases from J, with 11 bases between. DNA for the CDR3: TGTGCCAGTAGGGCCGGAGGGAACGAGCAGTACTTC. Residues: CASRAGGNEQYF.

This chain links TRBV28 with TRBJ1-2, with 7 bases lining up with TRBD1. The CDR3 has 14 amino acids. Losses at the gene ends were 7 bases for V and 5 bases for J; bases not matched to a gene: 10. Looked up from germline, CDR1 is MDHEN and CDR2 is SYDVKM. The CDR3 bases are TGTGCCAGCACCGTAGGGGGCACCTTTTATGGCTACACCTTC. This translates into CASTVGGTFYGYTF.

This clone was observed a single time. Here the CDR3 reads CASRLDRWGTEAFF. The CDR3 nucleotides are TGTGCCAGCAGACTTGACAGATGGGGCACTGAAGCTTTCTTT. V usage is TRBV6-5 and J usage is TRBJ1-1, with TRBD1 as a possible D gene (5 bases). Germline V gene sequence: CDR1 MNHEY, CDR2 SVGAGI. This CDR3 spans 14 amino acids. V was cut by 6 bases and J by 4 bases, with 15 bases left in between.

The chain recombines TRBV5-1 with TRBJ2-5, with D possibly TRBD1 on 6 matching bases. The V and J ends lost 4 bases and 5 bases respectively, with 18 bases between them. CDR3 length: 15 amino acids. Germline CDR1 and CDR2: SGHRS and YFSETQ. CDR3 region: CASSPRTQRGETQYF. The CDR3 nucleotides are TGCGCCAGCAGCCCTCGGACCCAAAGGGGGGAGACCCAGTACTTC. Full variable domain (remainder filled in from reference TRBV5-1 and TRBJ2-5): KAGVTQTPRYLIKTRGQQVTLSCSPISGHRSVSWYQQTPGQGLQFLFEYFSETQRNKGNFPGRFSGRQFSNSRSEMNVSTLELGDSALYLCASSPRTQRGETQYFGPGTRLLVL.

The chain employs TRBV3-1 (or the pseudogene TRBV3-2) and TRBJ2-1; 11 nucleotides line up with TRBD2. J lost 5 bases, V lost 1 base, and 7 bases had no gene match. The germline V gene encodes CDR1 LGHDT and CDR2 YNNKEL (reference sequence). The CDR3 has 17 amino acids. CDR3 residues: CASSQGWASGRNNEQFF. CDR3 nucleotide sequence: TGTGCCAGCAGCCAAGGCTGGGCTAGCGGGAGGAACAATGAGCAGTTCTTC.

The CDR3 region has the DNA TGTGCCAGCAGCTTAGGTTGGACGGGGATGAAAGCTTTCTTT. Protein sequence: CASSLGWTGMKAFF. The rearrangement joins TRBV7-9 to TRBJ1-1; D uncertain. Germline CDR1 SEHNR, CDR2 FQNEAQ (reference sequence). The length of the CDR3 is 14 residues. V dropped 1 base and J dropped 9 bases, with 15 bases sitting between them.

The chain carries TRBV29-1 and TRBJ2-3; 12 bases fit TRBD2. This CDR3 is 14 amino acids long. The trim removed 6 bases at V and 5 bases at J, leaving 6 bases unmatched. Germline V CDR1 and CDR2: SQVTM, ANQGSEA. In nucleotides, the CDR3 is TGCAGCGTCCCGGGACTAGCGGGTATAGATACGCAGTATTTT. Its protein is CSVPGLAGIDTQYF.